Following are 5 T cell receptor beta chains from one sample sequenced in a study of T cell changes during pregnancy in multiple sclerosis. Sequenced by immunoSEQ multiplex PCR; TCRdb stores in-frame clones only, minus some. The table has fewer than 60,000 clones, roughly 93% seen once. The sequences come from peripheral blood, collected in the second trimester of pregnancy. These receptor sequences come from a female donor with multiple sclerosis, enrolled in a pregnancy study.

The V gene is TRBV5-4, the J gene TRBJ1-1; D is ambiguous. The germline gives CDR1 SGHNT, CDR2 YYREEE (reference sequence). CDR3 length: 15 amino acids. Deletions cut 1 base from V and 3 bases from J, with 13 bases between. Here the CDR3 DNA reads TGTGCCAGCAGCTTGATTACGGGTGGAGACACTGAAGCTTTCTTT. It yields the protein CASSLITGGDTEAFF.

V gene TRBV5-1 combines with J gene TRBJ1-5, with TRBD1 identical over 7 bases. The trim removed 7 bases at V and 6 bases at J, leaving 7 bases unmatched. CDR1 SGHRS and CDR2 YFSETQ come from the germline V gene. CDR3 length: 13 amino acids. CDR3 coding DNA: TGCGCCAGCCAGGGGGAAAGGGGTCAGCCCCAGCATTTT. Protein product: CASQGERGQPQHF.

The rearrangement joins TRBV5-1 to TRBJ1-1; TRBD1 agrees at 10 bases. CDR1 is SGHRS and CDR2 is YFSETQ in the germline V gene. J was trimmed by 3 bases and V by 0 bases; bases with no gene match: 5. This CDR3 is built from 16 residues. CDR3 nucleotides: TGCGCCAGCAGCTTGGCCTGGGACAGGGGACACACTGAAGCTTTCTTT. It codes for CASSLAWDRGHTEAFF.

The chain joins TRBV28 to TRBJ2-7; TRBD2 might be the D (6 bases). Germline V gene lookup returns CDR1 MDHEN and CDR2 SYDVKM. Trimming pared 6 bases from V and 3 bases from J, leaving 12 bases between. The CDR3 has 13 amino acids. In nucleotides, the CDR3 is TGTGCCAGCAGCCCGGCGGGGAACTACGAGCAGTACTTC. This gives the protein CASSPAGNYEQYF.

This chain links TRBV2 with TRBJ2-7; 8 bases align to TRBD1. CDR3 length: 15 amino acids. CDR1 is SNHLY and CDR2 is FYNNEI in the germline V gene. After removal of 6 bases from V and 7 bases from J, the junction contained 14 bases not matched to a gene. The CDR3 reads CASSLIGQGAGEQYF. The CDR3 bases are TGTGCCAGCAGCCTAATAGGGCAGGGGGCGGGGGAGCAGTACTTC. The variable domain in full, with the rest retrieved from reference TRBV2 and TRBJ2-7, is EPEVTQTPSHQVTQMGQEVILRCVPISNHLYFYWYRQILGQKVEFLVSFYNNEISEKSEIFDDQFSVERPDGSNFTLKIRSTKLEDSAMYFCASSLIGQGAGEQYFGPGTRLTVT.